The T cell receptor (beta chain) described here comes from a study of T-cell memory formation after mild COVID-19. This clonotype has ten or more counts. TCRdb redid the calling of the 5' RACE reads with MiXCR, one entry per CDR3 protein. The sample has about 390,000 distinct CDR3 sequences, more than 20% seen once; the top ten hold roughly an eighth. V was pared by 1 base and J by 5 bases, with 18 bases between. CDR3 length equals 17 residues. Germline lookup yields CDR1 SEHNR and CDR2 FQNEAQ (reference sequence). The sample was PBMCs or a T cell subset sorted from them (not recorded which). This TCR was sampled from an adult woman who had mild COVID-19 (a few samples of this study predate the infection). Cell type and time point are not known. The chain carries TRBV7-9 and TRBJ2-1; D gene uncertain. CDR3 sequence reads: CASSLELRKFTDNEQFF. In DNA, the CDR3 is TGTGCCAGCAGCTTAGAATTGCGGAAATTCACAGACAATGAGCAGTTCTTC.